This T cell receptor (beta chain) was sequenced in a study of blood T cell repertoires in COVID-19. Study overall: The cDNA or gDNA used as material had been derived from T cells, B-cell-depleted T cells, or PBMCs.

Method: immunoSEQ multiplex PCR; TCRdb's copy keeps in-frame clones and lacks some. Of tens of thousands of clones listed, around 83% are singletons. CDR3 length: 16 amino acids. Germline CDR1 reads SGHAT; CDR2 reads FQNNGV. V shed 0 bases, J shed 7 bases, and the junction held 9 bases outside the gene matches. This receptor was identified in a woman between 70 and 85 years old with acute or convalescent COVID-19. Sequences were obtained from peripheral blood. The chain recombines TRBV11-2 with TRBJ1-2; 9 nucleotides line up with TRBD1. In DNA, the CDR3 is TGTGCCAGCAGCTTAGATCCGGGACAGGGCTTTGGTGGCTACACCTTC. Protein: CASSLDPGQGFGGYTF.